These T cell receptor beta chains were read from a single sample in a study of OX40 agonist ivuxolimab in advanced cancers. Produced via immunoSEQ multiplex PCR; TCRdb's table is partial and in-frame only. In the table there are around 20,000 clones, about 74% of which are singletons. The source material was CD4+ or CD8+ T cells sorted from blood, sampled in a trial of the OX40 agonist ivuxolimab. These receptors all come from an adult with an advanced solid tumor such as melanoma, head and neck, liver or kidney cancer. The CDR3 runs from the conserved cysteine through the conserved F or W. A D gene is named only where the DNA matches it firmly. For some rows the clone size is stated as once, few or many, or as a class when expanded; others skip it.

D gene	CDR3 length	J gene	clone size	V gene	CDR3 DNA	CDR3 protein
.	13	TRBJ1-2	once	TRBV2	TGTGCCAGCAGTGAAGCATCCGGCTATGGCTACACCTTC	CASSEASGYGYTF
.	16	TRBJ2-5	.	TRBV5-1	TGCGCCAGCAGCTTTAACTACCACGGGAGTCTAGAGACCCAGTACTTC	CASSFNYHGSLETQYF
TRBD1	11	TRBJ2-7	.	TRBV2	TGTGCCAGCAGCCAGGACAGGTACGGGTACTTC	CASSQDRYGYF
.	12	TRBJ2-2	.	TRBV4-3	TGCGCCAGCAGCCCCGTTGGCGGGGAGCTGTTTTTT	CASSPVGGELFF
.	14	TRBJ1-5	.	TRBV15	TGTGCCACCAGCTGGGAGACCTACAATCAGCCCCAGCATTTT	CATSWETYNQPQHF
.	11	TRBJ2-1	.	TRBV5-4	TGTGCCAGCAGCTCGGGGGCTGAGCAGTTCTTC	CASSSGAEQFF
.	17	TRBJ2-1	.	TRBV7-8	TGTGCCAGCAGCTTATCCTCTGGACTAGGGGGATACAATGAGCAGTTCTTC	CASSLSSGLGGYNEQFF
.	14	TRBJ2-1	hyperexpanded	TRBV19	TGTGCCAGTAGTATAATTGGCTCCTACAATGAGCAGTTCTTC	CASSIIGSYNEQFF
TRBD2	15	TRBJ2-7	.	TRBV29-1	TGCAGCGTTGAATCCTGGACTAGCGAGTCCTACGAGCAGTACTTC	CSVESWTSESYEQYF
TRBD1	14	TRBJ1-5	.	TRBV19	TGTGCCAGTAGGGTACAGGGGTCCGATCAGCCCCAGCATTTT	CASRVQGSDQPQHF
.	14	TRBJ2-5	.	TRBV27	TGTGCCAGCAGTTCCTGGACAGACCCCTATGAGCAGTACTTC	CASSSWTDPYEQYF
TRBD2	14	TRBJ2-7	.	TRBV7-8	TGTGCCAGCAGCCATATAGCGGGAAGTTACGAGCAGTACTTC	CASSHIAGSYEQYF
.	13	TRBJ2-3	medium-sized	TRBV19	TGTGCCAGTAGAGACTTACAGGGTCCTACGCAGTATTTT	CASRDLQGPTQYF
.	15	TRBJ1-1	few	TRBV2	TGTGCCAGCAGTCCTCAGGGAGGTGATGGAACTGAAGCTTTCTTT	CASSPQGGDGTEAFF
TRBD2	17	TRBJ2-3	.	TRBV7-2	TGTGCCAGCAGCTCCCCGATTAGCGGGGGGTTCACAGATACGCAGTATTTT	CASSSPISGGFTDTQYF